These 7 T cell receptor beta chains were sequenced from one sample in a study of CD8+CD57+ T cells in acquired aplastic anemia. Genomic DNA, the template, was used for profiling of the TCR beta VDJ and CDR3. Each CDR3 protein is one row after TCRdb ran MiXCR on the reads. This sample has 200,000 to 250,000 distinct CDR3 sequences; roughly 55% occur once, and the top ten carry 29%. Sample: sorted CD4+, CD8+, or CD8+CD57+ T cells (not recorded which) from PBMCs. The receptors shown here come from a human donor in good health.

As regards this clonotype: It may be a read error: a sequence one base away is much more abundant. The chain joins TRBV19 to TRBJ2-1, with 7 bases identical to TRBD2. V dropped 7 bases and J dropped 9; count of bases not matched to a gene: 9. The CDR3 covers 13 residues. Germline V gives CDR1 LNHDA, CDR2 SQIVND (reference sequence). As DNA, the CDR3 is TGTGCCAGTATGGGGGGGGATCACAGTGAGCAGTTCTTC. Translation: CASMGGDHSEQFF.

V is TRBV19 and J is TRBJ2-5; 7 nucleotides line up with TRBD2. Germline values: CDR1 LNHDA, CDR2 SQIVND (reference sequence). The CDR3 length is 16 residues. J lost 2 bases, V lost 3 bases, and 9 bases had no gene match. This CDR3 is CASSIAPAGPQETQYF. Written as DNA, the CDR3 is TGTGCCAGTAGTATCGCCCCAGCGGGACCGCAAGAGACCCAGTACTTC.

This chain uses TRBV7-8 with TRBJ1-1; no reliable D call. V was clipped by 5 bases and J by 7 bases, with 8 bases between them. The CDR3 has 11 residues. Germline V gene lookup returns CDR1 SGHVS and CDR2 FQNEAQ. DNA of the CDR3: TGTGCCAGCAGCGCGGGAGGTGAAGCTTTCTTT. Protein sequence: CASSAGGEAFF.

Concerning this clonotype itself: At one end the junction does not follow the germline gene, possibly because of a read error. The chain employs TRBV19 and TRBJ2-2, with a tentative D call TRBD1 (5 bases). CDR3 size: 14 residues. Germline lookup yields CDR1 LNHDA and CDR2 SQIVND (reference sequence). The DNA of the CDR3 is TGTGCCAGTACCTGGGGCTACCCCACCGAGGAGCTGTTTTTT. Amino acids: CASTWGYPTEELFF.

Many counts were recorded for this clonotype. The rearrangement links TRBV5-8 to TRBJ2-1, with D possibly called TRBD1 or TRBD2 (5 bases each). Trimming cost V 4 bases and J 8 bases, with 19 bases left between them. This CDR3 contains 15 residues. Germline assignment: CDR1 SGHTS and CDR2 YDEGEE. The CDR3 sequence: CASSPGPHSGDEQFF. The CDR3 DNA follows: TGTGCCAGCAGCCCGGGACCCCATTCCGGCGATGAGCAGTTCTTC.

V gene TRBV15 combines with J gene TRBJ1-5, with D unclear. This CDR3 spans 15 amino acids. The ends were cut back, 7 bases at V and 0 bases at J, with 13 bases in the middle. The germline V gene encodes CDR1 LNHNV and CDR2 YYDKDF (reference sequence). In DNA, the CDR3 is TGTGCCACCACCGGAGGGCTTTTTAGCAATCAGCCCCAGCATTTT. This codes for CATTGGLFSNQPQHF.

This chain joins TRBV20-1 and TRBJ2-1; 7 bases line up with TRBD2. The CDR3 length is 16 residues. CDR1 and CDR2 (germline): DFQATT, SNEGSKA (reference sequence). Trimming at V came to 0 bases and at J to 1 base, leaving 6 bases not matched to a gene. CDR3 protein: CSARDGGRGSYNEQFF. CDR3 coding DNA: TGCAGTGCTAGAGATGGAGGGCGGGGGTCCTACAATGAGCAGTTCTTC.